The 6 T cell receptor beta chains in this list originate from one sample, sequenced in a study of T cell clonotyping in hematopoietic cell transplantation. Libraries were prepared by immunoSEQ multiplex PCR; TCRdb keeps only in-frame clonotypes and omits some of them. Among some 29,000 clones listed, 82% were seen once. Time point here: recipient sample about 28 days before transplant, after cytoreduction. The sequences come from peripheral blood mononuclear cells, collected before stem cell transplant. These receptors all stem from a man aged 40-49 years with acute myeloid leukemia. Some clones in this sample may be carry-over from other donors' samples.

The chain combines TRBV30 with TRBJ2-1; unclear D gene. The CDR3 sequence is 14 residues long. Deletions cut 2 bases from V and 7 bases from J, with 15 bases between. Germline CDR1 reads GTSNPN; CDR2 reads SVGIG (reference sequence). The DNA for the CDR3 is TGTGCCTGGAGTTTCGGAGTAGAACGGAATGAGCAGTTCTTC. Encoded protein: CAWSFGVERNEQFF.

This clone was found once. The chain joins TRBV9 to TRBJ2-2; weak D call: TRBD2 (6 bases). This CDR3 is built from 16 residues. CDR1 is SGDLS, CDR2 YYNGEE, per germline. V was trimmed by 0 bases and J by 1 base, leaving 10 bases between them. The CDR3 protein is CASSVAGAQNTGELFF. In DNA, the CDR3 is TGTGCCAGCAGCGTAGCGGGAGCCCAGAACACCGGGGAGCTGTTTTTT.

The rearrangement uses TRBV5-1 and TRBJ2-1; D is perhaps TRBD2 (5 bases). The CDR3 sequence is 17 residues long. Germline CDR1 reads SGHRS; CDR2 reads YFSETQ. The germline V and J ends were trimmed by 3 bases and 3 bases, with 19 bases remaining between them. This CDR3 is CASSSNPERSDYNEQFF. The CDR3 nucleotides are TGCGCCAGCAGCTCCAACCCTGAGCGGAGCGACTACAATGAGCAGTTCTTC.

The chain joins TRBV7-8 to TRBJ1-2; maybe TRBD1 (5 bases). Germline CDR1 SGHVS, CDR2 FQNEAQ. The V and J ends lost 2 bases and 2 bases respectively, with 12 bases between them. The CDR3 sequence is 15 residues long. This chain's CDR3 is CASSLLGGINYGYTF. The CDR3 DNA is TGTGCCAGCAGCTTACTGGGGGGTATAAACTATGGCTACACCTTC. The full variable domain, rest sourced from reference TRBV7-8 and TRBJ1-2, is GAGVSQSPRYKVAKRGQDVALRCDPISGHVSLFWYQQALGQGPEFLTYFQNEAQLDKSGLPSDRFFAERPEGSVSTLKIQRTQQEDSAVYLCASSLLGGINYGYTFGSGTRLTVV.

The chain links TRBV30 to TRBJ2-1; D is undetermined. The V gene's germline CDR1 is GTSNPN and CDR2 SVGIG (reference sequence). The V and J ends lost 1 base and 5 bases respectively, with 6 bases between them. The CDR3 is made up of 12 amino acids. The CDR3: CAWSGQHNEQFF. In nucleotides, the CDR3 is TGTGCCTGGAGTGGACAACACAATGAGCAGTTCTTC. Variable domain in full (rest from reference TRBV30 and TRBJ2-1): SQTIHQWPATLVQPVGSPLSLECTVEGTSNPNLYWYRQAAGRGLQLLFYSVGIGQISSEVPQNLSASRPQDRQFILSSKKLLLSDSGFYLCAWSGQHNEQFFGPGTRLTVL.

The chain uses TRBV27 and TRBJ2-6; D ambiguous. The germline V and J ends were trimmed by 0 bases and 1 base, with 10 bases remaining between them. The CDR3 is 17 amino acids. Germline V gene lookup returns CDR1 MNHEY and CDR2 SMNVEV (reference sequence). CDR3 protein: CASSLSYGSSGANVLTF. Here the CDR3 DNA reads TGTGCCAGCAGTTTATCGTACGGATCTTCTGGGGCCAACGTCCTGACTTTC. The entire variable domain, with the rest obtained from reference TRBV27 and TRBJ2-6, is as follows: EAQVTQNPRYLITVTGKKLTVTCSQNMNHEYMSWYRQDPGLGLRQIYYSMNVEVTDKGDVPEGYKVSRKEKRNFPLILESPSPNQTSLYFCASSLSYGSSGANVLTFGAGSRLTVL.